This T cell receptor beta chain was sequenced for a study of blood T cell repertoires in COVID-19. Whole-study context: Sources were T cells, B-cell-depleted T cells, or PBMCs; the material itself was cDNA or gDNA.

As originally analysed: Amplified reference gene primers provided the basis for estimating nucleated cell counts. Only in-frame clones appear in the TCRdb table, and some are missing; sequencing was by immunoSEQ multiplex PCR. D and trimming were read from the DNA, whereas the V and J calls and clone size are those reported in that table. The sample has fewer than 350,000 clones; 85% to 95% are singletons. Cohort assignment relied on participant-reported clinical history. Specimen: PBMCs or T cells enriched from blood (not recorded which). The TCR was taken from a man aged 35 to 55 who had been exposed to COVID-19.

Here the CDR3 reads CASSLAWGGSDGYTF. The CDR3 DNA reads TGCGCCAGCAGCTTGGCATGGGGAGGGAGTGATGGCTACACCTTC. The chain recombines TRBV5-1 with TRBJ1-2, with D unresolved. The CDR3 is 15 residues long. The V and J ends lost 0 bases and 6 bases respectively, with 15 bases between them. Per the germline V gene, CDR1 is SGHRS and CDR2 is YFSETQ.